Listed below are T cell receptor beta chains from one sample, sequenced in a study of T cell repertoires in cytomegalovirus infection. TCRdb passed the reads through MiXCR, listing each CDR3 protein once. This sample has nearly 450,000 distinct CDR3 sequences, with 25% to 40% found just once. The sequenced sample consisted of PBMCs. Source of these receptors: a human donor in good health (CMV status not recorded). Some clones in this sample may be carry-over from other donors' samples. Each CDR3 is given with its conserved first and last residue.

CDR3 protein	V gene	J gene	CDR3 length
CASSEPKIREAFF	TRBV2	TRBJ1-1	13
CASSTPGGAQHF	TRBV12-3/TRBV12-4	TRBJ1-5	12
CASSLAGRQDVPLHF	TRBV7-8	TRBJ1-6	15
CASSPQEMYEQYF	TRBV6-6	TRBJ2-7	13
CASRALDRAPTNEKLFF	TRBV19	TRBJ1-4	17
CSVGTASSYEQYF	TRBV29-1	TRBJ2-7	13
CASRPRSGNTIYF	TRBV7-9	TRBJ1-3	13
CASSYLETQYF	TRBV6-1	TRBJ2-5	11
CASSSPDLAGHQPQHF	TRBV7-9	TRBJ1-5	16
CASSRGQGAILDGYTF	TRBV6-1	TRBJ1-2	16
CASSLGTGGEETQYF	TRBV6-6	TRBJ2-5	15
CASSLSLVNHEQFF	TRBV7-3	TRBJ2-1	14
CASSLSGGYTF	TRBV28	TRBJ1-2	11
CASSPPENRATNEKLFF	TRBV18	TRBJ1-4	17
CASSLRPFSNQPQHF	TRBV7-2	TRBJ1-5	15
CASTGGAKRGYTF	TRBV6-5	TRBJ1-2	13
CASSQAVAGRSVGNTIYF	TRBV4-2	TRBJ1-3	18
CSARDLLLSAQYF	TRBV20-1	TRBJ2-5	13
CASSYGSIEQYF	TRBV6-6	TRBJ2-7	12
CASSLPSPVAKNIQYF	TRBV28	TRBJ2-4	16
CSARGYQDRESPDTQYF	TRBV20-1	TRBJ2-3	17
CASSPRVAGSTDTQYF	TRBV12-3/TRBV12-4	TRBJ2-3	16
CASSFRDNLGNQPQHF	TRBV5-3	TRBJ1-5	16
CASSLASNSPLHF	TRBV5-1	TRBJ1-6	13